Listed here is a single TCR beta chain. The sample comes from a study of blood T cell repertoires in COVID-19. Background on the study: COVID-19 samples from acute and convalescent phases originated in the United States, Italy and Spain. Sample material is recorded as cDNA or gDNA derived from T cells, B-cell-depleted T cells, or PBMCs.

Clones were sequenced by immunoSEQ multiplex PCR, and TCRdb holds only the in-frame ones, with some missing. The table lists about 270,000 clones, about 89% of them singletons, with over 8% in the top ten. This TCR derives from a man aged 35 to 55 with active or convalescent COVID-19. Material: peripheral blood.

The CDR3 nucleotides are TGTGCCAGCAGCCCCCTCGGGGTCAATGAGCAGTTCTTC. Translating gives CASSPLGVNEQFF. The rearrangement joins TRBV7-9 to TRBJ2-1; D is possibly TRBD2 (5 bases). This CDR3 has 13 amino acids. V lost 5 bases and J lost 6, with 11 bases in between. Germline CDR1 SEHNR, CDR2 FQNEAQ (reference sequence).